Given below is one T cell receptor beta chain in context. Its cognate antigen is unknown. Sequenced by immunoSEQ multiplex PCR; TCRdb stores in-frame clones only, minus some. The sample contains about 130,000 clones, about nine tenths of which appear only once. Trimming removed 2 bases from V and 0 bases from J, with 10 bases in between. CDR3 length: 15 amino acids. The V gene's germline CDR1 is SEHNR and CDR2 FQNEAQ (reference sequence). This specimen belongs to a study of T cell responses to AZD1222 COVID-19 vaccine. General study points: Among spike-specific TCRs, nearly half reportedly target unmutated variant regions. CD4 TCRs associated with vaccination spanned spike, dominating at 160-218 and 743-854. Just six people given AZD1222 tested seropositive at baseline. Among the donors, most were white British and more were female, and clonal diversity was possibly underestimated.

The source of this sequence is an adult who received the AZD1222 COVID-19 vaccine. J is TRBJ1-2 and V is TRBV7-9; D is ambiguous. This specimen consisted of peripheral blood, obtained 28 days after the second AZD1222 dose. The CDR3: CASSLSAIANYGYTF. CDR3 DNA sequence: TGTGCCAGCAGCTTATCGGCAATAGCTAACTATGGCTACACCTTC.